This T cell receptor (beta chain) was identified during a study of T cell responses to AZD1222 COVID-19 vaccine. At the level of the study: Pooled in the analysis were second doses at about 4 or about 12 weeks.

Germline V lookup: CDR1 LGHNA, CDR2 YSLEER. The CDR3 extends over 16 amino acids. The V end was cut by 4 bases, the J end by 1 base, with 14 bases between. Remarks on this clone: Its antigen is still unknown.

Repertoires were generated with immunoSEQ multiplex PCR, while TCRdb's copy carries only in-frame clones and drops some. The table includes around 99,000 clones, under 95% detected once. The study, taken as a whole, reports: Spike-specific TCR repertoires showed rising breadth and depth after two AZD1222 doses. There were vaccine-associated CD4 TCRs across spike, dominant at 160-218 and 743-854. Targeting of unmutated variant regions was reportedly seen in nearly half of spike-specific TCRs.

This receptor was identified in an adult in good health. J is TRBJ1-3 and V is TRBV4-3; D uncertain. The sample was peripheral blood, taken on day 0 of AZD1222 vaccination. CDR3 DNA: TGCGCCAGCAGCCCAGGCTACAGAGAATCTGGAAACACCATATATTTT. Encoded protein: CASSPGYRESGNTIYF.